The 22 T cell receptor beta chains below all came from one sample that was sequenced in a study of identical twins. TCRdb processed the 5' RACE reads anew with MiXCR; each CDR3 protein has one entry. The profile shows fewer than 500,000 distinct CDR3 sequences, more than 20% of them singletons. The same specimen was also included in a second study, on T cells expressing NK-cell markers.

The specimen sequenced was CD4+ T cells sorted from blood. The receptor source for this set is a woman under 30 in good health.

J is TRBJ2-3 and V is TRBV10-3; D remains ambiguous. There are 13 residues in the CDR3. V lost 10 bases and J lost 0, with 11 bases in between. The germline gives CDR1 ENHRY, CDR2 SYGVKD. The chain's CDR3 is CATSFVSTDTQYF. The CDR3 DNA reads as TGTGCCACCTCGTTTGTTAGCACAGATACGCAGTATTTT.

The chain is built from TRBV20-1 and TRBJ2-7; D gene ambiguous. Trimming removed 4 bases at V and 0 bases at J, with 10 bases between. Germline V CDR1 and CDR2: DFQATT, SNEGSKA (reference sequence). This CDR3 contains 13 residues. The CDR3 region has the DNA TGCAGTGCTACACTGAATCCCTCCTACGAGCAGTACTTC. This codes for CSATLNPSYEQYF.

The genes are TRBV5-1 and TRBJ2-3; weak D call: TRBD2 (5 bases). V was shortened by 3 bases and J by 2 bases, with 10 bases between the two germline ends. Germline V lookup: CDR1 SGHRS, CDR2 YFSETQ. The CDR3 contains 14 residues. The CDR3 loop reads CASSSTGNTDTQYF. The CDR3 region has the DNA TGCGCCAGCAGCTCGACCGGGAACACAGATACGCAGTATTTT.

The chain uses TRBV4-2 and TRBJ2-1; 9 bases line up with TRBD2. CDR3 size: 15 residues. CDR1 is LGHNA, CDR2 YNFKEQ, per germline. The V segment lost 4 bases and the J segment 8 bases; nucleotides outside the gene matches: 9. The CDR3 nucleotides are TGTGCCAGCAGCCCCCGGGCGGGGGGGGGCGATGAGCAGTTCTTC. It translates to CASSPRAGGGDEQFF.

This sequence joins TRBV12-3 or TRBV12-4 and TRBJ1-6, with D possibly matching TRBD1 (5 bases). This CDR3 spans 15 amino acids. The V and J ends lost 5 bases and 10 bases respectively, with 18 bases between them. CDR3 nucleotides: TGTGCCAGCAGTGGGGCCGGGACGGCGAGCTCACCCCTCCACTTT. Residues: CASSGAGTASSPLHF.

V and J are TRBV6-5 and TRBJ1-5; D perhaps matches TRBD1 (5 bases). Germline CDR1 reads MNHEY; CDR2 reads SVGAGI. This CDR3 region has 12 residues. Trimming pared 6 bases from V and 7 bases from J, leaving 10 bases between. Here the CDR3 DNA reads TGTGCCAGCAGCCAGGGCAGGCAGCCCCAGCATTTT. Amino acid sequence: CASSQGRQPQHF.

The chain has TRBV11-2 and TRBJ2-1; 9 bases map to TRBD2. The CDR3 has 16 amino acids. The germline CDR1 and CDR2 sequences are SGHAT and FQNNGV. V was pared by 4 bases and J by 4 bases, with 8 bases of the junction left unmatched. This chain's CDR3 is CASSSYSGSGYNEQFF. CDR3 sequence (DNA): TGTGCCAGCAGCTCCTATAGCGGGAGCGGGTACAATGAGCAGTTCTTC.

This clonotype came up a few times. The rearrangement links TRBV15 to TRBJ1-4; no reliable D call. This CDR3 is 15 amino acids long. The V end lost 0 bases, the J end lost 4 bases, and 9 bases lay between the germline ends. Germline V gene data show CDR1 as LNHNV and CDR2 as YYDKDF (reference sequence). The chain's CDR3 is CATSRDRAVNEKLFF. In nucleotides, the CDR3 is TGTGCCACCAGCAGAGATCGGGCAGTTAATGAAAAACTGTTTTTT.

This chain connects TRBV20-1 to TRBJ1-5; 9 positions match TRBD1. Looked up from germline, CDR1 is DFQATT and CDR2 is SNEGSKA (reference sequence). The trim removed 7 bases at V and 7 bases at J, leaving 11 bases unmatched. The CDR3 consists of 14 residues. CDR3 bases: TGCAGTGTGTGGACAGGGGCATTTGGGCAGCCCCAGCATTTT. Translation gives CSVWTGAFGQPQHF.

The V call is TRBV6-2 or TRBV6-3, the J call TRBJ2-4, with 8 nucleotides matching TRBD1. CDR3 length equals 13 residues. V lost 5 bases, J lost 6 bases, and 3 bases stayed unmatched. Germline CDR1 reads MNHEY; CDR2 reads SVGEGT. This CDR3 is CASSGQGRNIQYF. Here the CDR3 DNA reads TGTGCCAGCAGTGGACAGGGACGAAACATTCAGTACTTC.

DNA of the CDR3: TGTGCCAGCACCCAACCGTGGAGGGTCGGCTACACCTTC. It encodes CASTQPWRVGYTF. The rearrangement links TRBV12-3 or TRBV12-4 to TRBJ1-2; no clear D gene. V was clipped by 7 bases and J by 8 bases, with 17 bases between them. This CDR3 comprises 13 residues.

This clonotype has a handful of counts. The chain combines TRBV11-1 with TRBJ2-1, with a tentative D call TRBD2 (6 bases). The V and J ends lost 6 bases and 1 base respectively, with 25 bases between them. CDR1 SGHAT and CDR2 FQDESV come from the germline V gene (reference sequence). This CDR3 comprises 19 residues. CDR3 loop: CASREPRLGGGHSYNEQFF. In DNA, the CDR3 is TGTGCCAGCAGGGAACCTAGGCTGGGGGGAGGCCATTCCTACAATGAGCAGTTCTTC.

V usage is TRBV20-1 and J usage is TRBJ2-3; 7 bases fit TRBD2. The V segment lost 0 bases and the J segment 3 bases; nucleotides outside the gene matches: 6. The CDR3 contains 15 residues. CDR1 and CDR2 from the germline V gene are DFQATT and SNEGSKA (reference sequence). CDR3 residues: CSARDRSGATDTQYF. In DNA, the CDR3 is TGCAGTGCTAGAGATCGAAGCGGGGCTACAGATACGCAGTATTTT.

The chain carries TRBV12-3 or TRBV12-4 and TRBJ2-2; 8 bases map to TRBD2. Germline trimming cut 7 bases from V and 6 bases from J; bases unmatched to any gene: 10. The CDR3 totals 15 residues. The CDR3 bases are TGTGCCAGCACCCGGGGGCGGGGGGTCGCCGGGGAGCTGTTTTTT. Translating gives CASTRGRGVAGELFF.

This clonotype appeared a few times. This chain joins TRBV20-1 and TRBJ1-1, with 7 bases fitting TRBD1. The junction had 8 bases not matched to a gene; V was cut back by 4 bases and J by 3 bases. The CDR3 spans 14 residues. Germline-derived CDR1 and CDR2 are DFQATT and SNEGSKA (reference sequence). CDR3 region: CSAIKRGRYTEAFF. CDR3 bases: TGCAGTGCTATTAAAAGGGGGCGATACACTGAAGCTTTCTTT.

The V call is TRBV9, the J call TRBJ1-5; 7 bases are a match to TRBD1. The length of the CDR3 is 14 residues. V lost 0 bases to trimming and J lost 5 bases; unmatched junction nucleotides: 2. Germline V lookup: CDR1 SGDLS, CDR2 YYNGEE. CDR3 sequence (DNA): TGTGCCAGCAGCGTAGAAGGGGGCCATCAGCCCCAGCATTTT. As protein: CASSVEGGHQPQHF.

V usage is TRBV3-1 and J usage is TRBJ2-7; TRBD2 aligns across 9 bases. V lost 5 bases, J lost 2 bases, and 4 bases stayed unmatched. Germline assignment: CDR1 LGHDT and CDR2 YNNKEL (reference sequence). This CDR3 spans 14 amino acids. CDR3 residues: CASSRAGGPYEQYF. For the CDR3, the DNA is TGTGCCAGCAGCAGAGCGGGGGGTCCCTACGAGCAGTACTTC.

This sequence joins TRBV12-3 or TRBV12-4 and TRBJ2-1; D perhaps matches TRBD1 (6 bases). The CDR3 consists of 15 residues. V lost 4 bases to trimming and J lost 6 bases, with 16 bases between them. For the CDR3, the DNA is TGTGCCAGCAGTTCGCGACGAACAGGGTCCAATGAGCAGTTCTTC. Translation: CASSSRRTGSNEQFF.

V and J are TRBV2 and TRBJ2-1; 7 nucleotides agree with TRBD2. Germline V gene sequence: CDR1 SNHLY, CDR2 FYNNEI. CDR3 size: 17 residues. The junction had 22 bases not matched to a gene; V was cut back by 8 bases and J by 9 bases. The CDR3 DNA reads as TGTGCCAGCGGCCCCGCGAGGGGCGGGAGTATTTTCGCTGAGCAGTTCTTC. This encodes CASGPARGGSIFAEQFF.

This clonotype showed up just a few times. The chain couples TRBV12-3 or TRBV12-4 to TRBJ2-1; no clear D. Trimming stripped 7 bases from V and 10 bases from J, with 17 bases between. This CDR3 region has 13 residues. The CDR3 spells CASTRTPVREQFF. In DNA form, the CDR3 reads TGTGCCAGCACTCGTACCCCAGTGAGGGAGCAGTTCTTC.

This rearrangement joins TRBV7-2 to TRBJ1-1, with unresolved D. Germline V CDR1 and CDR2: SGHTA, FQGNSA. V was trimmed by 0 bases and J by 4 bases, leaving 12 bases between them. The CDR3 contains 15 residues. The CDR3 region has the DNA TGTGCCAGCAGCTTAGCGTCTCGTCGGAGCACTGAAGCTTTCTTT. Its translation: CASSLASRRSTEAFF.

This clonotype was found a few times. The rearrangement uses TRBV9 and TRBJ2-7, with 12 bases aligning to TRBD1. Germline-derived CDR1 and CDR2 are SGDLS and YYNGEE. The CDR3 is made up of 16 amino acids. V lost 6 bases and J lost 3; bases outside the gene matches: 10. CDR3 in DNA: TGTGCCAGCACCCCAATGGGACAGGGGGCTATCTACGAGCAGTACTTC. Its protein product is CASTPMGQGAIYEQYF.